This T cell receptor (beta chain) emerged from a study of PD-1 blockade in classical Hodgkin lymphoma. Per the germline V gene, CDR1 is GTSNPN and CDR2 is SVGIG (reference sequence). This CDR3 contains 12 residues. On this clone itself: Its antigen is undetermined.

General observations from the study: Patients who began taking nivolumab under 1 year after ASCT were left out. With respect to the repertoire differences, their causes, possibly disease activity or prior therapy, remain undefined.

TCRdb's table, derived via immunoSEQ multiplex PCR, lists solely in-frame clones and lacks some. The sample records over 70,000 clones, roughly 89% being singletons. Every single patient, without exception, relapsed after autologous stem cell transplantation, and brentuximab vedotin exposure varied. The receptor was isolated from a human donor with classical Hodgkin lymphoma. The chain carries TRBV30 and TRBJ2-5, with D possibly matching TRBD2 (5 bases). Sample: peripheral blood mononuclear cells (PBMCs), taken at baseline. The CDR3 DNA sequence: TGTGCGATGGAACTAGACCGCGAGACCCAGTACTTC. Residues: CAMELDRETQYF.